A selection of T cell receptor beta chains follows, all from one sample in a study of blood T cell repertoires in COVID-19. TCRdb's copy holds only in-frame clones and misses some; the assay was immunoSEQ multiplex PCR. Here the sample spans under 200,000 clones, approximately 85% being singletons. Material: peripheral blood. The receptors were gathered from a woman at least 80 years old with acute or convalescent COVID-19. The CDR3 runs from the conserved cysteine through the conserved F or W. The order of the fields is clone size, J gene, V gene, D gene, CDR3 protein, CDR3 DNA. The D gene is left open where the match is weak. Expanded clones are given a class, and other clones once, few, many or no size at all.

clone_size: NA; j_call: TRBJ1-1; v_call: TRBV4-1; d_call: NA; cdr3_aa: CASSQAGMLNTEAFF; cdr3_nt: TGCGCCAGCAGCCAAGCGGGGATGTTGAACACTGAAGCTTTCTTT
clone_size: once; j_call: TRBJ1-2; v_call: TRBV19; d_call: NA; cdr3_aa: CASSPQGSNYGYTF; cdr3_nt: TGTGCCAGTAGTCCTCAGGGCAGCAACTATGGCTACACCTTC
clone_size: NA; j_call: TRBJ2-5; v_call: TRBV11-1; d_call: NA; cdr3_aa: CASSLRETQYF; cdr3_nt: TGTGCCAGCAGCTTACGGGAGACCCAGTACTTC
clone_size: once; j_call: TRBJ1-3; v_call: TRBV6-1; d_call: NA; cdr3_aa: CASSDRPGYSGNTIYF; cdr3_nt: TGTGCCAGCAGTGACCGACCAGGGTACTCTGGAAACACCATATATTTT
clone_size: NA; j_call: TRBJ2-5; v_call: TRBV11-2; d_call: TRBD1; cdr3_aa: CASRKPGQGRGETQYF; cdr3_nt: TGTGCCAGCAGAAAACCGGGACAGGGTCGAGGAGAGACCCAGTACTTC
clone_size: NA; j_call: TRBJ2-1; v_call: TRBV5-4; d_call: NA; cdr3_aa: CASSGQRSSYNEQFF; cdr3_nt: TGTGCCAGCAGCGGGCAGCGGAGCTCCTACAATGAGCAGTTCTTC
clone_size: NA; j_call: TRBJ1-3; v_call: TRBV19; d_call: NA; cdr3_aa: CASSIPGHFSGNTIYF; cdr3_nt: TGTGCCAGTAGTATACCCGGACATTTCTCTGGAAACACCATATATTTT
clone_size: NA; j_call: TRBJ2-7; v_call: TRBV5-1; d_call: TRBD1; cdr3_aa: CASSLGPRGTGVYEQYF; cdr3_nt: TGCGCCAGCAGCTTGGGACCCCGGGGGACAGGGGTTTACGAGCAGTACTTC
clone_size: once; j_call: TRBJ1-2; v_call: TRBV10-3; d_call: TRBD1; cdr3_aa: CAISREGAEGYTF; cdr3_nt: TGTGCCATCAGTCGGGAGGGGGCGGAGGGCTACACCTTC
clone_size: NA; j_call: TRBJ1-1; v_call: TRBV19; d_call: NA; cdr3_aa: CASSIAGDTEAFF; cdr3_nt: TGTGCCAGTAGTATCGCGGGGGACACTGAAGCTTTCTTT
clone_size: NA; j_call: TRBJ2-7; v_call: TRBV15; d_call: TRBD2; cdr3_aa: CATSRVAGGPYEQYF; cdr3_nt: TGTGCCACCAGCAGAGTAGCGGGAGGGCCCTACGAGCAGTACTTC
clone_size: NA; j_call: TRBJ2-1; v_call: TRBV10-3; d_call: TRBD2; cdr3_aa: CAISAGLAGGPRDEQFF; cdr3_nt: TGTGCCATCAGTGCCGGACTAGCGGGGGGGCCTCGCGATGAGCAGTTCTTC
clone_size: NA; j_call: TRBJ2-7; v_call: TRBV11-2; d_call: TRBD2; cdr3_aa: CASSLERASGASYEQYF; cdr3_nt: TGTGCCAGCAGCTTAGAGAGGGCTAGCGGGGCCTCCTACGAGCAGTACTTC
clone_size: once; j_call: TRBJ2-7; v_call: TRBV6-5; d_call: TRBD2; cdr3_aa: CASSYSAGGSYEQYF; cdr3_nt: TGTGCCAGCAGTTACTCGGCGGGAGGGTCCTACGAGCAGTACTTC
clone_size: NA; j_call: TRBJ2-5; v_call: TRBV5-4; d_call: NA; cdr3_aa: CASSFTGEQETQYF; cdr3_nt: TGTGCCAGCAGCTTTACCGGGGAACAAGAGACCCAGTACTTC
clone_size: NA; j_call: TRBJ2-7; v_call: TRBV5-6; d_call: NA; cdr3_aa: CASSLASEQYF; cdr3_nt: TGTGCCAGCAGCTTGGCGAGCGAGCAGTACTTC
clone_size: NA; j_call: TRBJ2-1; v_call: TRBV4-1; d_call: NA; cdr3_aa: CASSPPRFGDNEQFF; cdr3_nt: TGCGCCAGCAGCCCTCCGCGATTCGGGGATAATGAGCAGTTCTTC
clone_size: NA; j_call: TRBJ2-7; v_call: TRBV29-1; d_call: TRBD1; cdr3_aa: CSMTAGGVAYEQYF; cdr3_nt: TGCAGCATGACCGCAGGGGGCGTCGCCTACGAGCAGTACTTC
clone_size: few; j_call: TRBJ2-7; v_call: TRBV6-6; d_call: NA; cdr3_aa: CASGQNSKPPYEQYF; cdr3_nt: TGTGCCAGCGGACAGAACAGCAAGCCCCCCTACGAGCAGTACTTC
clone_size: NA; j_call: TRBJ2-2; v_call: TRBV24-1; d_call: TRBD1; cdr3_aa: CATSDPQAGTGGGELFF; cdr3_nt: TGTGCCACCAGTGATCCCCAGGCTGGGACAGGGGGCGGGGAGCTGTTTTTT
clone_size: NA; j_call: TRBJ1-6; v_call: TRBV7-2; d_call: NA; cdr3_aa: CASSLRQGSSYNSPLHF; cdr3_nt: TGTGCCAGCAGCCTCCGGCAGGGGAGCTCCTATAATTCACCCCTCCACTTT
clone_size: NA; j_call: TRBJ2-1; v_call: TRBV7-9; d_call: TRBD2; cdr3_aa: CASSFGLAEKPQQFF; cdr3_nt: TGTGCCAGCAGCTTCGGACTAGCGGAGAAACCTCAGCAGTTCTTC
clone_size: NA; j_call: TRBJ1-1; v_call: TRBV7-9; d_call: NA; cdr3_aa: CASRHRDMNTEAFF; cdr3_nt: TGTGCCAGCAGGCACAGGGATATGAACACTGAAGCTTTCTTT
clone_size: once; j_call: TRBJ1-2; v_call: TRBV4-1; d_call: NA; cdr3_aa: CASSGAGRYTF; cdr3_nt: TGCGCCAGCAGTGGGGCGGGACGCTACACCTTC
clone_size: few; j_call: TRBJ2-1; v_call: TRBV30; d_call: NA; cdr3_aa: CAWNAGNNEQFF; cdr3_nt: TGTGCCTGGAACGCGGGAAACAATGAGCAGTTCTTC